This T cell receptor beta chain was identified in a study of T-cell reconstitution after alpha-beta-depleted transplantation in children. Overall study results and limits: Several hundred expanded graft clones reportedly were the source of alpha-beta T cells about two months after transplant. The authors attributed T-cell counts and diversity one year after transplant mostly to newly produced T cells.

This CDR3 spans 18 amino acids. Germline CDR1 SGHRS, CDR2 YFSETQ. Trimming shortened V by 2 bases and J by 0 bases, and 15 bases separated the two germline ends. Ten or more counts support this clonotype. Antigen: not known. TCRbeta library construction was performed incorporating unique molecular identifiers. TCRdb re-called the PCR reads through MiXCR, storing one row per CDR3 protein. Found here are some 200,000 distinct CDR3 sequences, under 13% of them singletons; the top ten hold 25% to 30%. The specimen comprised PBMCs, sampled before TCRalphabeta/CD19-depleted stem cell transplant. This clonotype was obtained from a child under two years old with acute myeloid leukemia, due to receive a stem cell transplant. The rearrangement uses TRBV5-1 and TRBJ1-6; a weak D match, TRBD1 (6 bases). In nucleotides, the CDR3 is TGCGCCAGCAGCTTATCCGGGACGGACAGCTCCTATAATTCACCCCTCCACTTT. Protein: CASSLSGTDSSYNSPLHF.